This T cell receptor beta chain was identified in a study of regulatory T cells in long-lasting Graves disease. With 3 bases removed from V and 4 bases from J, the gap between germline ends came to 4 bases. Germline loops: CDR1 KGHSH, CDR2 LQKENI. CDR3 length: 12 residues. Time point of the sample: persistent/refractory GD, antithyroid drugs over 5 years with positive TRAb. The TCR library used RNA extracted from PBMCs. Arm-PCR of CDR3 regions and iRepertoire HTBI primers were the basis on which TCR beta libraries were built. MiXCR was run by TCRdb on the multiplex PCR reads, yielding one entry per CDR3 protein. The sample has around 510,000 distinct CDR3 sequences; about a fifth are singletons.

The origin of this receptor is a female donor with Graves disease. V and J are TRBV18 and TRBJ1-3, with D unclear. Sequenced here: peripheral blood mononuclear cells (PBMCs), sampled when the disease was refractory, from a patient treated with antithyroid drugs. The CDR3 region has the DNA TGTGCCAGCTCACCTTTCGGAAACACCATATATTTT. The encoded protein is CASSPFGNTIYF.